These 29 T cell receptor beta chains were all obtained from the same sample, sequenced in a study of neurological immune-mediated disorders. TCRdb re-called the 5' RACE reads with MiXCR, one entry per CDR3 protein. Of 25,000 to 30,000 distinct CDR3 sequences in the sample, about an eighth were seen once. The sequencing input was PBMCs. Source of these receptors: a woman aged 55-69 years in good health.

This clonotype has at least ten counts. The V and J genes are TRBV6-5 and TRBJ2-2, with D unresolved. This CDR3 region has 11 residues. V lost 8 bases to trimming and J lost 5 bases, with 6 bases between them. Germline V gives CDR1 MNHEY, CDR2 SVGAGI. The CDR3 loop is CASPGTGELFF. The CDR3, as DNA: TGTGCCAGCCCCGGTACCGGGGAGCTGTTTTTT.

This clonotype is large (0.1 to 1%) by share. The chain joins TRBV6-2 or TRBV6-3 to TRBJ1-3; D unresolved. Trimming pared 5 bases from V and 1 base from J, leaving 15 bases between. CDR1 and CDR2 from the germline V gene are MNHEY and SVGEGT. The CDR3 runs to 16 residues. The CDR3 DNA is TGTGCCAGCAGTCCCTCACGGGCATCTTCTGGAAACACCATATATTTT. This encodes CASSPSRASSGNTIYF.

This clonotype was observed at least ten times. The genes are TRBV7-2 and TRBJ2-5, with a possible D match to TRBD1 (7 bases). The CDR3 totals 15 residues. Germline CDR1 reads SGHTA; CDR2 reads FQGNSA. With 3 bases removed from V and 1 base from J, the gap between germline ends came to 12 bases. The CDR3: CASSFAGGIQETQYF. The CDR3 region has the DNA TGTGCCAGCAGCTTCGCAGGGGGGATCCAAGAGACCCAGTACTTC.

This clonotype was detected many times. V and J are TRBV7-2 and TRBJ1-2; possibly TRBD1 for D (5 bases). Trimming removed 1 base from V and 3 bases from J, with 6 bases in between. The V gene's germline CDR1 is SGHTA and CDR2 FQGNSA. The length of the CDR3 is 13 residues. CDR3 sequence (DNA): TGTGCCAGCAGCTTAGGGGGGGACTATGGCTACACCTTC. Translated, it gives CASSLGGDYGYTF.

This clonotype was seen repeatedly, ten times or more. V usage is TRBV7-2 and J usage is TRBJ1-5; D gene ambiguous. This CDR3 spans 12 amino acids. The ends were cut back, 7 bases at V and 4 bases at J, with 8 bases in the middle. The germline CDR1 and CDR2 sequences are SGHTA and FQGNSA. CDR3 DNA: TGTGCCAGCAACTCACCGAATCAGCCCCAGCATTTT. Its protein is CASNSPNQPQHF.

This clonotype was seen at least ten times. The CDR3 DNA is TGTGCCAGCAGACTAGCGGTCACAGATACGCAGTATTTT. Translated: CASRLAVTDTQYF. The rearrangement joins TRBV12-3 or TRBV12-4 to TRBJ2-3; TRBD2 aligns across 8 bases. The junction had 1 base not matched to a gene; V was cut back by 6 bases and J by 2 bases. This CDR3 is built from 13 residues.

This clonotype qualifies as medium-sized (0.01 to 0.1%). The J gene is TRBJ1-6, the V gene TRBV3-1; D perhaps matches TRBD1 (6 bases). This CDR3 is 16 amino acids long. Germline V gene sequence: CDR1 LGHDT, CDR2 YNNKEL (reference sequence). The V and J ends lost 1 base and 7 bases respectively, with 14 bases between them. The CDR3 protein is CASSQAFDRINSPLHF. Written as DNA, the CDR3 is TGTGCCAGCAGCCAAGCGTTCGACAGGATCAATTCACCCCTCCACTTT. Together with reference TRBV3-1 and TRBJ1-6, the CDR3 gives the full variable domain: DTAVSQTPKYLVTQMGNDKSIKCEQNLGHDTMYWYKQDSKKFLKIMFSYNNKELIINETVPNRFSPKSPDKAHLNLHINSLELGDSAVYFCASSQAFDRINSPLHFGNGTRLTVT.

This clonotype was detected ten times or more. The chain carries TRBV11-1 and TRBJ1-1; D is possibly TRBD1 (5 bases). V lost 3 bases and J lost 4, with 18 bases in between. The CDR3 is 16 residues long. Germline V gene data show CDR1 as SGHAT and CDR2 as FQDESV (reference sequence). CDR3 DNA sequence: TGTGCCAGCAGCTTCCCCAGGGATGGGCAGGGCACTGAAGCTTTCTTT. It translates to CASSFPRDGQGTEAFF.

This sequence joins TRBV20-1 and TRBJ2-1; 8 bases agree with TRBD2. Germline CDR1 DFQATT, CDR2 SNEGSKA (reference sequence). V shed 2 bases, J shed 7 bases, and the junction held 10 bases outside the gene matches. CDR3 length: 15 amino acids. CDR3 sequence: CSARRGGGQWNEQFF. The CDR3, as DNA: TGCAGTGCTAGACGGGGCGGGGGGCAGTGGAATGAGCAGTTCTTC.

This clonotype was seen at least ten times. The rearrangement links TRBV7-6 to TRBJ2-2; D is perhaps TRBD1 or TRBD2 (5 bases each). CDR3 length equals 16 residues. Germline lookup yields CDR1 SGHVS and CDR2 FNYEAQ. V lost 4 bases, J lost 2 bases, and 14 bases lay in between. CDR3 sequence reads: CASSSPAGTNTGELFF. CDR3 nucleotides: TGTGCCAGCAGCTCCCCGGCCGGGACCAACACCGGGGAGCTGTTTTTT.

The J gene is TRBJ2-3, the V gene TRBV28; D perhaps matches TRBD2 (5 bases). The CDR3 totals 15 residues. V was shortened by 6 bases and J by 0 bases, with 13 bases between the two germline ends. Germline V CDR1 and CDR2: MDHEN, SYDVKM. CDR3 amino acids: CASSPGSLSTDTQYF. The CDR3 DNA sequence: TGTGCCAGCAGCCCTGGGAGCCTAAGCACAGATACGCAGTATTTT. Filled out from reference TRBV28 and TRBJ2-3, the complete variable domain reads DVKVTQSSRYLVKRTGEKVFLECVQDMDHENMFWYRQDPGLGLRLIYFSYDVKMKEKGDIPEGYSVSREKKERFSLILESASTNQTSMYLCASSPGSLSTDTQYFGPGTRLTVL.

There are a few counts of this clonotype. This chain links TRBV20-1 with TRBJ1-5; no clear D. There are 13 residues in the CDR3. Trimming took off 0 bases at V and 6 bases at J, with 9 bases between the two ends. From germline, CDR1 is DFQATT and CDR2 SNEGSKA (reference sequence). The chain's CDR3 is CSAREGFRQPQHF. The DNA of the CDR3 is TGCAGTGCTAGAGAAGGGTTCCGTCAGCCCCAGCATTTT.

This clonotype was recorded at least ten times. This chain joins TRBV5-5 and TRBJ2-3; 10 bases match TRBD1. Germline V CDR1 and CDR2: SGHKS, YYEKEE (reference sequence). J gave up 6 bases and V 0 bases, and 4 bases lay outside the gene matches. The CDR3 is 15 residues long. The CDR3 protein is CASSLVTGGEDTQYF. CDR3 sequence (DNA): TGTGCCAGCAGCTTGGTGACAGGGGGCGAGGATACGCAGTATTTT.

This clonotype was picked up many times. V gene TRBV7-2 combines with J gene TRBJ2-2, with a possible D match to TRBD1 (6 bases). The germline gives CDR1 SGHTA, CDR2 FQGNSA. The V end lost 2 bases, the J end lost 5 bases, and 12 bases lay between the germline ends. The CDR3 runs to 15 residues. CDR3 in DNA: TGTGCCAGCAGCTTAACCAACAGGGAGACCGGGGAGCTGTTTTTT. Its protein is CASSLTNRETGELFF.

This clonotype was observed many times. This rearrangement joins TRBV20-1 to TRBJ2-1; 12 nucleotides agree with TRBD2. V was pared by 2 bases and J by 0 bases, with 20 bases of the junction left unmatched. Germline values: CDR1 DFQATT, CDR2 SNEGSKA (reference sequence). The CDR3 is made up of 22 amino acids. CDR3 residues: CSARIGLAGGPKVRGSYNEQFF. CDR3 coding DNA: TGCAGTGCTAGAATCGGTCTAGCGGGGGGGCCGAAGGTGAGGGGCTCCTACAATGAGCAGTTCTTC.

In this sample, this clonotype turned up many times. The chain employs TRBV4-3 and TRBJ2-3, with 8 bases identical to TRBD2. The trim removed 1 base at V and 1 base at J, leaving 7 bases unmatched. Germline-derived CDR1 and CDR2 are LGHNA and YSLEER. The CDR3 length is 17 residues. The CDR3: CASSQVTPGGGTDTQYF. CDR3 DNA: TGCGCCAGCAGCCAAGTAACCCCGGGGGGGGGCACAGATACGCAGTATTTT.

This clonotype has only a few counts. CDR3 in amino acids: CASSPPGTGLHNEQFF. In nucleotides, the CDR3 is TGTGCCAGCTCACCACCGGGGACAGGACTACACAATGAGCAGTTCTTC. The chain carries TRBV18 and TRBJ2-1, with 8 bases identical to TRBD1. Germline V gene sequence: CDR1 KGHSH, CDR2 LQKENI. The length of the CDR3 is 16 residues. Trimming at V came to 0 bases and at J to 5 bases, leaving 6 bases not matched to a gene.

Many counts were recorded for this clonotype. V gene TRBV20-1 combines with J gene TRBJ1-2; weak D call: TRBD1 (5 bases). CDR1 is DFQATT and CDR2 is SNEGSKA in the germline V gene (reference sequence). V gave up 0 bases and J gave up 4 bases, with 15 bases separating them. CDR3 length equals 15 residues. CDR3 nucleotides: TGCAGTGCTAGAGATGGGGCAGGGAGAGTCTATGGCTACACCTTC. Protein sequence: CSARDGAGRVYGYTF.

This clonotype has a count of ten or more. V is TRBV11-1 and J is TRBJ2-3; D might be TRBD2 (6 bases). The ends were cut back, 3 bases at V and 0 bases at J, with 10 bases in the middle. This CDR3 region has 15 residues. Germline V lookup: CDR1 SGHAT, CDR2 FQDESV (reference sequence). CDR3 loop: CASSLSAGSTDTQYF. CDR3 in DNA: TGTGCCAGCAGCTTGTCGGCGGGGAGCACAGATACGCAGTATTTT.

This clonotype was picked up many times. V gene TRBV5-1 combines with J gene TRBJ2-7; no clear D gene. With 0 bases removed from V and 3 bases from J, the gap between germline ends came to 10 bases. Germline-derived CDR1 and CDR2 are SGHRS and YFSETQ. This CDR3 has 14 residues. The CDR3: CASSLAGQFYEQYF. Here the CDR3 DNA reads TGCGCCAGCAGCTTGGCCGGGCAGTTCTACGAGCAGTACTTC.

Details on this clonotype: With a much larger clone just one base away, this may be a read error. The V call is TRBV20-1, the J call TRBJ2-3; D uncertain. The length of the CDR3 is 13 residues. Germline V gene sequence: CDR1 DFQATT, CDR2 SNEGSKA (reference sequence). V gave up 0 bases and J gave up 2 bases, with 6 bases separating them. Written as DNA, the CDR3 is TGCAGTGCTAGAGATCACGTCACAGATACGCAGTATTTT. Amino acids: CSARDHVTDTQYF.

This clonotype came up many times. The gene calls are TRBV20-1 and TRBJ2-3; D gene unclear. CDR3 length: 15 amino acids. The ends were cut back, 6 bases at V and 0 bases at J, with 16 bases in the middle. CDR1 is DFQATT and CDR2 is SNEGSKA in the germline V gene (reference sequence). In nucleotides, the CDR3 is TGCAGTGCCCTCAGCTCCGGACCCAGCACAGATACGCAGTATTTT. Its protein is CSALSSGPSTDTQYF.

Relative to its sample, this clonotype is medium-sized. The chain joins TRBV19 to TRBJ2-7; 8 positions match TRBD2. Germline V gives CDR1 LNHDA, CDR2 SQIVND (reference sequence). The CDR3 runs 14 residues. V was pared by 3 bases and J by 4 bases, with 5 bases of the junction left unmatched. CDR3 loop: CASSISASGYEQYF. The CDR3 region has the DNA TGTGCCAGTAGTATTTCGGCTAGCGGGTACGAGCAGTACTTC.

The gene calls are TRBV6-2 or TRBV6-3 and TRBJ2-3; D gene uncertain. Trimming cost V 0 bases and J 4 bases, with 17 bases left between them. CDR3 length: 17 residues. Germline assignment: CDR1 MNHEY and CDR2 SVGEGT. CDR3 DNA: TGTGCCAGCAGTTACTCACCGGGTTTACTATTAGCAGATACGCAGTATTTT. Translation gives CASSYSPGLLLADTQYF.

This clonotype was seen at least ten times. The chain links TRBV7-2 to TRBJ2-7, with D possibly being TRBD1 or TRBD2 (5 bases each). CDR1 and CDR2 from the germline V gene are SGHTA and FQGNSA. The V gene lost 1 base and the J gene lost 2 bases, with 12 bases spanning the gap. The CDR3 contains 15 residues. The CDR3 DNA is TGTGCCAGCAGCTTAGTAGGGGACGGAGCCTACGAGCAGTACTTC. Its translation: CASSLVGDGAYEQYF. The full variable domain, with the rest looked up from reference TRBV7-2 and TRBJ2-7, is GAGVSQSPSNKVTEKGKDVELRCDPISGHTALYWYRQSLGQGLEFLIYFQGNSAPDKSGLPSDRFSAERTGGSVSTLTIQRTQQEDSAVYLCASSLVGDGAYEQYFGPGTRLTVT.

This clonotype occurred many times. The chain carries TRBV6-5 and TRBJ2-1; D may be TRBD1 (5 bases). CDR1 is MNHEY and CDR2 is SVGAGI in the germline V gene. V was cut by 2 bases and J by 10 bases, with 12 bases left in between. The CDR3 sequence is 13 residues long. The CDR3 DNA reads as TGTGCCAGCAGTTACCCTGACAGCTGGGAGCAGTTCTTC. Its protein product is CASSYPDSWEQFF.

This clonotype came up many times. The V call is TRBV5-1, the J call TRBJ2-7, with 7 bases that match TRBD1. CDR3 size: 13 residues. The V segment lost 3 bases and the J segment 6 bases; nucleotides outside the gene matches: 6. From germline, CDR1 is SGHRS and CDR2 YFSETQ. Here the CDR3 reads CASSSTGEGEQYF. The CDR3 DNA sequence: TGCGCCAGCAGCTCTACAGGGGAAGGCGAGCAGTACTTC.

By share, this clonotype ranks as medium-sized (0.01 to 0.1%). This rearrangement joins TRBV12-3 or TRBV12-4 to TRBJ1-1, with TRBD1 matching 8 bases. This CDR3 has 14 amino acids. V lost 6 bases to trimming and J lost 3 bases; unmatched junction nucleotides: 6. CDR3 DNA: TGTGCCAGCAGCCCCCTACAGGGGGACACTGAAGCTTTCTTT. Translated, it gives CASSPLQGDTEAFF.

This clonotype was counted ten times or more. This chain connects TRBV28 to TRBJ1-3; no clear D gene. CDR1 is MDHEN, CDR2 SYDVKM, per germline. This CDR3 comprises 13 residues. V lost 8 bases, J lost 4 bases, and 12 bases lay in between. CDR3 in DNA: TGTGCCAGCCGTCGGGTTGGCGGAAACACCATATATTTT. Protein product: CASRRVGGNTIYF.